This TCR beta chain was sequenced during a study of CD8 T cells in ankylosing spondylitis. TCRdb re-called the 5' RACE reads with MiXCR, one entry per CDR3 protein. Of 200,000 to 300,000 distinct CDR3 sequences in the sample, under 30% were seen once. On this clonotype itself: Its specificity is unknown.

CDR3 length: 12 residues. The V end was cut by 6 bases, the J end by 6 bases, with 11 bases between. Per germline, CDR1 SEHNR and CDR2 FQNEAQ (reference sequence). Study results and caveats: Eight or nine highly homologous variants made up a TCR beta motif that seemed to typify ankylosing spondylitis blood. Earlier authors reported some of these motif variants in reactive arthritis synovial fluid and blood. Within peripheral blood, clones linked to disease were CD8+ and relatively rare.

This receptor was taken from a male donor with ankylosing spondylitis or in good health (not recorded which). The chain couples TRBV7-9 to TRBJ2-5, with D possibly being TRBD1 or TRBD2 (5 bases each). The material sequenced was blood, either unsorted or a sorted T cell fraction (not recorded which). CDR3 DNA: TGTGCCAGCAGTAGGGACGAGCAGACCCAGTACTTC. Translating gives CASSRDEQTQYF. Supplemented by reference TRBV7-9 and TRBJ2-5, the full variable domain reads DTGVSQNPRHKITKRGQNVTFRCDPISEHNRLYWYRQTLGQGPEFLTYFQNEAQLEKSRLLSDRFSAERPKGSFSTLEIQRTEQGDSAMYLCASSRDEQTQYFGPGTRLLVL.